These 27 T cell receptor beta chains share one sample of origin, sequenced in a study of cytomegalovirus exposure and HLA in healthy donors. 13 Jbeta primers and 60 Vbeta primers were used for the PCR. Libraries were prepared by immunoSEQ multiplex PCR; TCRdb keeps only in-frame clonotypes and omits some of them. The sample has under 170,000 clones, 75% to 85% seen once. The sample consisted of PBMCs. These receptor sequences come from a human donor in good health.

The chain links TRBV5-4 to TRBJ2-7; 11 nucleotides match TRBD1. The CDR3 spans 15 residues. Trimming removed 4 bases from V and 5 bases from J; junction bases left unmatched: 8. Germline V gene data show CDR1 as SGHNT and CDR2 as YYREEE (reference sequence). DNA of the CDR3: TGTGCCAGCAGCCAAATCGGACAGGGGGCCCACGAGCAGTACTTC. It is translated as CASSQIGQGAHEQYF. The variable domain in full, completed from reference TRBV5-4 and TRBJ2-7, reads ETGVTQSPTHLIKTRGQQVTLRCSSQSGHNTVSWYQQALGQGPQFIFQYYREEENGRGNFPPRFSGLQFPNYSSELNVNALELDDSALYLCASSQIGQGAHEQYFGPGTRLTVT.

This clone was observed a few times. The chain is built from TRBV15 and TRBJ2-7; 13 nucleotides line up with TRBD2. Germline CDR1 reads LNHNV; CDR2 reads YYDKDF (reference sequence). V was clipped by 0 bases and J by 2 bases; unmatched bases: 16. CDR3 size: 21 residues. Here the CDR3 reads CATSRESVTSGRPASTYEQYF. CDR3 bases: TGTGCCACCAGCAGAGAATCGGTGACTAGCGGGAGGCCAGCTTCTACCTACGAGCAGTACTTC.

CDR3 coding DNA: TGTGCCAGCAGGACGACAGGGGGTAATGAAAAACTGTTTTTT. It is translated as CASRTTGGNEKLFF. This chain connects TRBV28 to TRBJ1-4; TRBD1 aligns across 9 bases. Germline assignment: CDR1 MDHEN and CDR2 SYDVKM. The CDR3 is made up of 14 amino acids. With V trimmed by 6 bases and J by 4 bases, 3 bases remained unmatched. The full variable domain, in which reference TRBV28 and TRBJ1-4 provide the parts outside the CDR3, is DVKVTQSSRYLVKRTGEKVFLECVQDMDHENMFWYRQDPGLGLRLIYFSYDVKMKEKGDIPEGYSVSREKKERFSLILESASTNQTSMYLCASRTTGGNEKLFFGSGTQLSVL.

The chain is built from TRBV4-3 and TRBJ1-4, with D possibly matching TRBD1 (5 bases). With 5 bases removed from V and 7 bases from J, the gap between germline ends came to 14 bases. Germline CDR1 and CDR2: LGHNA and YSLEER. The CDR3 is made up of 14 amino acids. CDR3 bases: TGCGCCAGCAGCGACGGGACTTTGCCTGAAAAACTGTTTTTT. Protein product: CASSDGTLPEKLFF.

The CDR3 DNA reads TGTGCCAGCAGTCGGGTCTTTACAGGGAACAATGAGCAGTTCTTC. Translating it yields CASSRVFTGNNEQFF. The chain links TRBV6-5 to TRBJ2-1, with TRBD1 as a possible D gene (6 bases). With 5 bases removed from V and 5 bases from J, the gap between germline ends came to 16 bases. From germline, CDR1 is MNHEY and CDR2 SVGAGI. The CDR3 sequence is 15 residues long.

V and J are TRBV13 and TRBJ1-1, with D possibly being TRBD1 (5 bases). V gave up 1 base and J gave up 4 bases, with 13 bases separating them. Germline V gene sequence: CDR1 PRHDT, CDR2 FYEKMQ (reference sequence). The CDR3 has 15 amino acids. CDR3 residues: CASSLESGRSTEAFF. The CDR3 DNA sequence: TGTGCCAGCAGCTTAGAGTCAGGGAGGAGCACTGAAGCTTTCTTT. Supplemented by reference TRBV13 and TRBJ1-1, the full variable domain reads AAGVIQSPRHLIKEKRETATLKCYPIPRHDTVYWYQQGPGQDPQFLISFYEKMQSDKGSIPDRFSAQQFSDYHSELNMSSLELGDSALYFCASSLESGRSTEAFFGQGTRLTVV.

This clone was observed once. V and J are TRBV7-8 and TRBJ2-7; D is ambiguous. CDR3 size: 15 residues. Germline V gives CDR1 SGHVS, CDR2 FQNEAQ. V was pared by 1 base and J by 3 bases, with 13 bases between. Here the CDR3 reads CASSLERSLVYEQYF. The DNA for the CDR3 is TGTGCCAGCAGCTTAGAGAGAAGCCTGGTCTACGAGCAGTACTTC.

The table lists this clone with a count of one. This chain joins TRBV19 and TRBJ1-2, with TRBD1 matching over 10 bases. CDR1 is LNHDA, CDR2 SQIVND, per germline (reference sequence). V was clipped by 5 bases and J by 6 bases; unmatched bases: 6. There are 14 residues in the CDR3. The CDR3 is CASSGQTGGNGYTF. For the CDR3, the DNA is TGTGCCAGTAGTGGACAGACAGGGGGCAATGGCTACACCTTC.

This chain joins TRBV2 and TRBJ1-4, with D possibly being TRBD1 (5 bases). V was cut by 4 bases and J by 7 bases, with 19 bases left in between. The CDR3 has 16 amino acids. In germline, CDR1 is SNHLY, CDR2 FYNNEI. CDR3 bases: TGTGCCAGCAGTGTGGAATATAGGGGCGCGCGTGAAAAACTGTTTTTT. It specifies CASSVEYRGAREKLFF. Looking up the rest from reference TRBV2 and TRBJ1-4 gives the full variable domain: EPEVTQTPSHQVTQMGQEVILRCVPISNHLYFYWYRQILGQKVEFLVSFYNNEISEKSEIFDDQFSVERPDGSNFTLKIRSTKLEDSAMYFCASSVEYRGAREKLFFGSGTQLSVL.

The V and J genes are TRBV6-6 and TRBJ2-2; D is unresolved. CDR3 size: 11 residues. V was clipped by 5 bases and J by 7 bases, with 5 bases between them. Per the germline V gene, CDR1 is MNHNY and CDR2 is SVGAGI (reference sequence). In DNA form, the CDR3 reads TGTGCCAGCAGTCTAGTCGGGGAGCTGTTTTTT. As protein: CASSLVGELFF.

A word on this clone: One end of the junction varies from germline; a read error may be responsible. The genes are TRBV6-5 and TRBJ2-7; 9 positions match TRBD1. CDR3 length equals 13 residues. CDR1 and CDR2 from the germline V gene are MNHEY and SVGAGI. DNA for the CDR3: TGTGCCAGCACTGGGACAGGGTCCTCCGAGCAGTACTTC. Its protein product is CASTGTGSSEQYF.

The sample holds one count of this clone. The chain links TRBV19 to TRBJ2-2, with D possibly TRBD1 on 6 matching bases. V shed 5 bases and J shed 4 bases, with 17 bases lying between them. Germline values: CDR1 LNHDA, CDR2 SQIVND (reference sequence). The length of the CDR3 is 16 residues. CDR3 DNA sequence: TGTGCCAGTAGTGTTACAGGGTCCCTTGGCACCGGGGAGCTGTTTTTT. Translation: CASSVTGSLGTGELFF.

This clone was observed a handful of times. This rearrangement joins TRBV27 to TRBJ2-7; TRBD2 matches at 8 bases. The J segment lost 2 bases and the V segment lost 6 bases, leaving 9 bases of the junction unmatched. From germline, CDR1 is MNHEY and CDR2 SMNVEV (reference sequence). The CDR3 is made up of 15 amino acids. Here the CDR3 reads CASSPSGGVTYEQYF. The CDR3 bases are TGTGCCAGCAGCCCCTCCGGGGGGGTTACCTACGAGCAGTACTTC.

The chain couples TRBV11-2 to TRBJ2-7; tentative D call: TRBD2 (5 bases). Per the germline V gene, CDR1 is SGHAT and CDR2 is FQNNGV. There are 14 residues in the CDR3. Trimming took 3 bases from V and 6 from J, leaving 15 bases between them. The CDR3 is CASSLQSTSAEQYF. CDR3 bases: TGTGCCAGCAGCTTGCAATCTACTAGTGCCGAGCAGTACTTC.

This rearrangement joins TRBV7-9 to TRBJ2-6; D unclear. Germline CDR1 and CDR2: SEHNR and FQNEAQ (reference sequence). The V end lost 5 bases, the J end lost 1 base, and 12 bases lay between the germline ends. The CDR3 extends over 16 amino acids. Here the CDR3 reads CASSHRDLSGANVLTF. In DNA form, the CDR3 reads TGTGCCAGCAGCCATAGAGATCTTTCTGGGGCCAACGTCCTGACTTTC.

The CDR3 nucleotides read TGTGCCAGCAGTTACCCCCCAGGGGCTGGAAACACCATATATTTT. It yields the protein CASSYPPGAGNTIYF. This sequence joins TRBV6-6 and TRBJ1-3; D is possibly TRBD1 (6 bases). Trimming stripped 2 bases from V and 2 bases from J, with 10 bases between. Looked up from germline, CDR1 is MNHNY and CDR2 is SVGAGI (reference sequence). There are 15 residues in the CDR3.

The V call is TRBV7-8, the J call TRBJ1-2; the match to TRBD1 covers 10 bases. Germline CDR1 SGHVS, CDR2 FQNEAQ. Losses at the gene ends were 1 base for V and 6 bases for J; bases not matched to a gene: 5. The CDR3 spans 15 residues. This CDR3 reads CASSLGDRGLNGYTF. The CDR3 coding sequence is TGTGCCAGCAGCTTAGGGGACAGGGGACTGAATGGCTACACCTTC.

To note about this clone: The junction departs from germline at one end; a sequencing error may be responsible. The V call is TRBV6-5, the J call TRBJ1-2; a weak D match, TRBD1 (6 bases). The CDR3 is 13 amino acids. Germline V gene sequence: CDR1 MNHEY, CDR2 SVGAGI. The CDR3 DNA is TGTGCCAGCAGTAGAACAGGGCGGCTTGGCTACCCCTTC. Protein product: CASSRTGRLGYPF.

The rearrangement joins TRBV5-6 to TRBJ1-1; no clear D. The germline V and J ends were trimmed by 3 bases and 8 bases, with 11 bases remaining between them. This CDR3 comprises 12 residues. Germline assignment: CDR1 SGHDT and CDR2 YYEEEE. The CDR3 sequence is CASSSRHLEAFF. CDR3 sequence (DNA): TGTGCCAGCAGCTCACGACATTTAGAAGCTTTCTTT.

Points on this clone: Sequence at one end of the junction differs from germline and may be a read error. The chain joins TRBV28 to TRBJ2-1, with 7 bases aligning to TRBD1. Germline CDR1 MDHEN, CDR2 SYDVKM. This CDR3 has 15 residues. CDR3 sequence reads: CASSVDRAGDNEQLF. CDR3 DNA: TGTGCCAGCAGTGTAGACAGGGCGGGCGACAATGAGCAGCTCTTC.

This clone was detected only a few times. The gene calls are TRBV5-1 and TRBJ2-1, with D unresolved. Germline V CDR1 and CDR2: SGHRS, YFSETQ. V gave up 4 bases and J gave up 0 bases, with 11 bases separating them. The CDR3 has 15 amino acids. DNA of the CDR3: TGCGCCAGCAGCCCCACACCCAGCTCCTACAATGAGCAGTTCTTC. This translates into CASSPTPSSYNEQFF.

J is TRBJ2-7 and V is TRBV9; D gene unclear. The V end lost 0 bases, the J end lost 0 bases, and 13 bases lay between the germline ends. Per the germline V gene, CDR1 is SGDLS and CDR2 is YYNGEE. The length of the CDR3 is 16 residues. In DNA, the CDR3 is TGTGCCAGCAGCGTAGGCCCCACCCCCAGCTCCTACGAGCAGTACTTC. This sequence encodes CASSVGPTPSSYEQYF.

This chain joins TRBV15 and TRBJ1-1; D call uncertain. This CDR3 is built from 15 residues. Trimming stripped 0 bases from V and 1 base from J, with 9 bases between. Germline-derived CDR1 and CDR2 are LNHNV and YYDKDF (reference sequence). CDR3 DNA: TGTGCCACCAGCAGAGAGCCACAGCAGAACACTGAAGCTTTCTTT. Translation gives CATSREPQQNTEAFF.

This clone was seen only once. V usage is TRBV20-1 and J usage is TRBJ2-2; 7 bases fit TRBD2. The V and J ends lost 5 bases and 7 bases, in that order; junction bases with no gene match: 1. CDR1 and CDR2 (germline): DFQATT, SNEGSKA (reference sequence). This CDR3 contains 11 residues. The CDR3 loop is CSAWGGGELFF. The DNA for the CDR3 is TGCAGTGCTTGGGGGGGCGGGGAGCTGTTTTTT.

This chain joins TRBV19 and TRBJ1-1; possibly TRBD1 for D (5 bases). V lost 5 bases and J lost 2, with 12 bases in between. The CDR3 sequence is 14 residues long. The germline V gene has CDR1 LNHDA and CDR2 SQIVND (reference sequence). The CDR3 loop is CASSPWGENTEAFF. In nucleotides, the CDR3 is TGTGCCAGTAGTCCCTGGGGGGAAAACACTGAAGCTTTCTTT.

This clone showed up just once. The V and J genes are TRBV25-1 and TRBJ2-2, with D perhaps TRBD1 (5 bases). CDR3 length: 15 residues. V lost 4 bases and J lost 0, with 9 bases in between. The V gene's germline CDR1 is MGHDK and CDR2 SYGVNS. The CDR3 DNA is TGTGCCAGCAGTGGAAGGGGCCCGAACACCGGGGAGCTGTTTTTT. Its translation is CASSGRGPNTGELFF.

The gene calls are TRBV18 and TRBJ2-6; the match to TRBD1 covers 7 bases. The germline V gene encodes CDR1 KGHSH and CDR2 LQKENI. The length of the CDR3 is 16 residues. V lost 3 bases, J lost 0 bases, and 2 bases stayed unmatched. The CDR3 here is CASSPDRSSGANVLTF. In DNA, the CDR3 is TGTGCCAGCTCACCGGACAGGAGCTCTGGGGCCAACGTCCTGACTTTC.